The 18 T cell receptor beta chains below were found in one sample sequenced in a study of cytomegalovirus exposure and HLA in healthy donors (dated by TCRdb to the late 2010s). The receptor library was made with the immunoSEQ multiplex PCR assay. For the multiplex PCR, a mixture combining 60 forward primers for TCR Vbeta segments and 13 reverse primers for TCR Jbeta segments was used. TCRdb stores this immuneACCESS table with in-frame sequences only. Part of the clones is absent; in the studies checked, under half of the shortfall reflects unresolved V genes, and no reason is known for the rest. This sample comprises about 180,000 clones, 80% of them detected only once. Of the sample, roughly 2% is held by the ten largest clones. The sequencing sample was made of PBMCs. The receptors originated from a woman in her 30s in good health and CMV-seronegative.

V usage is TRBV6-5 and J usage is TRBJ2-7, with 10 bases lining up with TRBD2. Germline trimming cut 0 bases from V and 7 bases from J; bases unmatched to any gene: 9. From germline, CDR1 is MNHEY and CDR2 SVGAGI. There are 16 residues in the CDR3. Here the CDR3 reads CASSYSGLATSREQYF. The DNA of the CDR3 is TGTGCCAGCAGTTACTCGGGACTAGCGACCTCTCGGGAGCAGTACTTC.

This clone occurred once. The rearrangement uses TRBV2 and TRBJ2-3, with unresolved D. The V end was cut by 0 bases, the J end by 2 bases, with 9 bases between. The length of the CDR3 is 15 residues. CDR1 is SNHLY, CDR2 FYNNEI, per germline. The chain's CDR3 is CASSEAIFSTDTQYF. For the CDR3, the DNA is TGTGCCAGCAGTGAAGCCATTTTTTCCACAGATACGCAGTATTTT.

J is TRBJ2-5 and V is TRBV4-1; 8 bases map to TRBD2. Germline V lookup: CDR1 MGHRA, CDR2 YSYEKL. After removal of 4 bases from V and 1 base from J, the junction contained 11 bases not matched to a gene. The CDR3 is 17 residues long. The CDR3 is CASSRILAAIPQETQYF. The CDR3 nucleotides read TGCGCCAGCAGCCGGATACTAGCGGCCATCCCCCAAGAGACCCAGTACTTC.

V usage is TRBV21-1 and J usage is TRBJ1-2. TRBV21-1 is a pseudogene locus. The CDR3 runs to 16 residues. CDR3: CASSKVEGTRRYGYTF. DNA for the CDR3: TGTGCCAGCAGCAAAGTGGAGGGGACCCGCAGGTATGGCTACACCTTC.

For the CDR3, the DNA is TGTGCCAGCAGCCAAGATGGCCGCCAGACAGGGGTCTACGAGCAGTACTTC. This gives the protein CASSQDGRQTGVYEQYF. The J gene is TRBJ2-7, the V gene TRBV4-2, with 8 bases identical to TRBD1. The CDR3 is made up of 17 amino acids. V trimming: 0 bases; J trimming: 3 bases; junction bases outside the gene matches: 10. CDR1 LGHNA and CDR2 YNFKEQ come from the germline V gene.

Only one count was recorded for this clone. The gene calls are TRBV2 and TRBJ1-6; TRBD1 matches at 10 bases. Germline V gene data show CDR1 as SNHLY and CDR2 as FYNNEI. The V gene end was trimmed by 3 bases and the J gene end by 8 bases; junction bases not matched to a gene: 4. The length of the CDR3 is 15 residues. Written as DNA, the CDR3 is TGTGCCAGCAGTGAGTTTGGGACAGGGGATTCACCCCTCCACTTT. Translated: CASSEFGTGDSPLHF.

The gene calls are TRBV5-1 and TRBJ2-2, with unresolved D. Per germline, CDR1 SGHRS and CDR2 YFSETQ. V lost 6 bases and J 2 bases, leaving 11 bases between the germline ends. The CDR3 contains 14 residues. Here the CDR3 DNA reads TGCGCCAGCACTGAGGTCAGAAACACCGGGGAGCTGTTTTTT. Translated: CASTEVRNTGELFF.

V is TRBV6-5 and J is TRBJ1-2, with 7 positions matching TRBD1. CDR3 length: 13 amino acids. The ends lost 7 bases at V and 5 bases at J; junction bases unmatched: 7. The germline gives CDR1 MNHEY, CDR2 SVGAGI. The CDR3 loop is CASKNPGGYGYTF. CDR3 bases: TGTGCCAGCAAGAACCCAGGGGGATATGGCTACACCTTC.

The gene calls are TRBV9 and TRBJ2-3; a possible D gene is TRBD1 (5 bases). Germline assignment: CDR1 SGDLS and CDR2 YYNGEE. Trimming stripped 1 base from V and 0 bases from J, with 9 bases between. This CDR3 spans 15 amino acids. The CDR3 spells CASSVRRVSTDTQYF. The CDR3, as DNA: TGTGCCAGCAGCGTACGCAGGGTAAGCACAGATACGCAGTATTTT.

The DNA for the CDR3 is TGTGCCAGCAGTTACGTCCCAGGACGGGGAGGGAAGGGCTACACCTTC. Encoded protein: CASSYVPGRGGKGYTF. The chain is built from TRBV6-5 and TRBJ1-2, with D unclear. This CDR3 contains 16 residues. V was pared by 2 bases and J by 8 bases, with 21 bases between. Germline loops: CDR1 MNHEY, CDR2 SVGAGI.

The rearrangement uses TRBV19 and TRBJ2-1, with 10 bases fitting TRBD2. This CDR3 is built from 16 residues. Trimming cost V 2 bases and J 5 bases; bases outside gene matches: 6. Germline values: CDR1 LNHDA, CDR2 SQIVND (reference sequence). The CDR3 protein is CASSIIAGGFNNEQFF. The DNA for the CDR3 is TGTGCCAGTAGTATAATAGCGGGGGGCTTTAACAATGAGCAGTTCTTC.

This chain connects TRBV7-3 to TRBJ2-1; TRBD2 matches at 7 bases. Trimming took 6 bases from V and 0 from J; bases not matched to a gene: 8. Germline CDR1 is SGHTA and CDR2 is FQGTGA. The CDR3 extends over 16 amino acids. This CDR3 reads CASRRGAGDSYNEQFF. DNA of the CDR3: TGTGCCAGCAGAAGAGGCGCGGGGGACTCCTACAATGAGCAGTTCTTC.

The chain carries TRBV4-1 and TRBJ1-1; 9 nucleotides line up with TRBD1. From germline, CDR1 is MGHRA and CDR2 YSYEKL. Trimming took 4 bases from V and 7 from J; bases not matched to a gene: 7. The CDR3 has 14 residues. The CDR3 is CASSLSTGGIEAFF. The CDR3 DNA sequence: TGCGCCAGCAGCCTATCGACAGGGGGGATTGAAGCTTTCTTT.

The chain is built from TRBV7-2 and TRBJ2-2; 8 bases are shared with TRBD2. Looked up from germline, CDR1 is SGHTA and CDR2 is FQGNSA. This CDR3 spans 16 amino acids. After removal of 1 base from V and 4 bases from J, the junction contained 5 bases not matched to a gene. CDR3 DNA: TGTGCCAGCAGCTTAGTAGCGGGGTTGGGCACCGGGGAGCTGTTTTTT. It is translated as CASSLVAGLGTGELFF.

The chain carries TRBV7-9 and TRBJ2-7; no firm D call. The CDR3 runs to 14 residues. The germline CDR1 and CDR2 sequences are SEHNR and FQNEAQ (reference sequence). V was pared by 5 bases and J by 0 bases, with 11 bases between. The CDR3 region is CASSRGSSSYEQYF. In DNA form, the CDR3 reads TGTGCCAGCAGCCGAGGATCTAGCTCCTACGAGCAGTACTTC.

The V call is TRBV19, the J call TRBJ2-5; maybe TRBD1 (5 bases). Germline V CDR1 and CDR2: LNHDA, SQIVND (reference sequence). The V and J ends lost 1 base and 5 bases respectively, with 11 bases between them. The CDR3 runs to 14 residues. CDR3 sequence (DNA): TGTGCCAGTAGTATAGCTGGGGCGTGGGAGACCCAGTACTTC. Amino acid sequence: CASSIAGAWETQYF.

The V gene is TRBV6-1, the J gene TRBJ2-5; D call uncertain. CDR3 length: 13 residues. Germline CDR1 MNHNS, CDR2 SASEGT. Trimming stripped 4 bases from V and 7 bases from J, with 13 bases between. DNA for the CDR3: TGTGCCAGCAGTGGAGATACGAGAGGGACCCAGTACTTC. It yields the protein CASSGDTRGTQYF.

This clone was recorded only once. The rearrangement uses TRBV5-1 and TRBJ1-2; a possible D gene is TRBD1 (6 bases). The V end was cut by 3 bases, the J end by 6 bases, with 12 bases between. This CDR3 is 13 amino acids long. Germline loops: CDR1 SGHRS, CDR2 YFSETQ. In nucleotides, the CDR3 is TGCGCCAGCAGCTCCTACAGGGAAGATGGCTACACCTTC. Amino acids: CASSSYREDGYTF.